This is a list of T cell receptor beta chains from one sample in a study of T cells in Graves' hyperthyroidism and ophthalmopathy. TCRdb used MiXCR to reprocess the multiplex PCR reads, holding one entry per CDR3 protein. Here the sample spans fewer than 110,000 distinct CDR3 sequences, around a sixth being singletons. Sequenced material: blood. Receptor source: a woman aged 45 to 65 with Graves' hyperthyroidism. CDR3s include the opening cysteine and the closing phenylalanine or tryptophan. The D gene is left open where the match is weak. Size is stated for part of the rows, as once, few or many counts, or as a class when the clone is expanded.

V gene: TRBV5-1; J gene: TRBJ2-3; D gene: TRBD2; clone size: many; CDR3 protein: CASSFLAGVVDTQYF; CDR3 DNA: TGCGCCAGCAGCTTTCTAGCGGGAGTGGTGGATACGCAGTATTTT
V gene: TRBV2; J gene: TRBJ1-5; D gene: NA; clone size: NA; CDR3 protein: CASSEERTNQPQHF; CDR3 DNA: TGTGCCAGCAGTGAGGAGCGAACGAATCAGCCCCAGCATTTT
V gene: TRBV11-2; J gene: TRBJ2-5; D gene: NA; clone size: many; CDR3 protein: CASSTSYQETQYF; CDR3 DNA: TGTGCCAGCAGCACCTCGTACCAAGAGACCCAGTACTTC
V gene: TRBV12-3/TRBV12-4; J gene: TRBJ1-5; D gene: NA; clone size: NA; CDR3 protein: CASRGEVQNNQPQHF; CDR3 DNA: TGTGCCAGCAGAGGAGAAGTACAGAACAATCAGCCCCAGCATTTT
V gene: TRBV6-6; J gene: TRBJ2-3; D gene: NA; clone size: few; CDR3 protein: CASSYLGTSTDTQYF; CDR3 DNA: TGTGCCAGCAGTTACTTGGGGACTAGCACAGATACGCAGTATTTT
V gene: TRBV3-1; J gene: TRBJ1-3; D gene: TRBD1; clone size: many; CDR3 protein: CASSRWTGTGNTIYF; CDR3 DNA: TGTGCCAGCAGCCGCTGGACAGGGACTGGAAACACCATATATTTT
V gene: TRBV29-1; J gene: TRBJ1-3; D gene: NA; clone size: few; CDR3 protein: CSVEQGLLSGNTIYF; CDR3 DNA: TGCAGCGTTGAGCAGGGATTGTTGTCTGGGAACACCATATATTTT
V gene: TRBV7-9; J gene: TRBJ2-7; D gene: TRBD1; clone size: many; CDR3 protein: CASSGSGRTGAYEQYF; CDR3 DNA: TGTGCCAGCAGCGGAAGCGGCCGGACAGGGGCCTACGAGCAGTACTTC
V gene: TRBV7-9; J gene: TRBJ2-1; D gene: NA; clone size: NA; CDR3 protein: CASSLDPLQGYEQFF; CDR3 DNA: TGTGCCAGCAGCTTGGACCCCTTACAGGGCTACGAGCAGTTCTTC
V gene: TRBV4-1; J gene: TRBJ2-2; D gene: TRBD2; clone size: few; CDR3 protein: CASSLTSGVNTGELFF; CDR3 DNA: TGCGCCAGCAGCCTAACTAGCGGGGTGAACACCGGGGAGCTGTTTTTT
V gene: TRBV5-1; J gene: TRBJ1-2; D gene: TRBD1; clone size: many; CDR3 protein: CASSGLQGNYGYTF; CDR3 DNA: TGCGCCAGCAGCGGACTACAGGGGAACTATGGCTACACCTTC
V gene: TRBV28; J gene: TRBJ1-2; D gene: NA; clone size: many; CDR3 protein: CASTPSGNYGYTF; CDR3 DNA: TGTGCCAGCACCCCCTCCGGGAACTATGGCTACACCTTC
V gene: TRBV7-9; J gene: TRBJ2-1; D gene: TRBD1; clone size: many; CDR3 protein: CASSSTTPGQGLDEQFF; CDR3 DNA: TGTGCCAGCAGCTCAACAACACCGGGACAGGGCTTGGATGAGCAGTTCTTC
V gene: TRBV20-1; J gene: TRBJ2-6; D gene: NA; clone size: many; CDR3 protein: CSAKGFTSGANVLTF; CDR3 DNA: TGCAGTGCTAAGGGGTTCACCTCTGGGGCCAACGTCCTGACTTTC
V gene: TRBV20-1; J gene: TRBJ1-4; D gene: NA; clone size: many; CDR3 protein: CSASPTVNEKLFF; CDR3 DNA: TGCAGTGCTAGTCCGACAGTTAATGAAAAACTGTTTTTT
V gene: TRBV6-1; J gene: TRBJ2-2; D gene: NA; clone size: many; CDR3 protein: CASSEAGPYTGELFF; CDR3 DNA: TGTGCCAGCAGTGAAGCGGGACCGTACACCGGGGAGCTGTTTTTT
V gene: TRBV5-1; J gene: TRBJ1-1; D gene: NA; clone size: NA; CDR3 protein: CASRTGNTEAFF; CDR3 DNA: TGCGCCAGCAGAACAGGGAACACTGAAGCTTTCTTT
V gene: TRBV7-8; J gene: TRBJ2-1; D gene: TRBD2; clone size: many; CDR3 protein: CASSSGTSGNNEQFF; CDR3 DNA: TGTGCCAGCAGCTCCGGGACTAGCGGTAACAATGAGCAGTTCTTC